The TCR beta chain under discussion was sequenced for a study of identical twins. This clonotype was seen only a few times. Trimming took 3 bases from V and 7 from J, leaving 12 bases between them. Germline V gene lookup returns CDR1 MGHDK and CDR2 SYGVNS. The CDR3 is made up of 13 amino acids. Unique molecular identifiers were in the cDNA, with template-switch universal primer binding. TCRdb ran MiXCR on the 5' RACE reads and lists one entry per CDR3 protein. The sample has approximately 350,000 distinct CDR3 sequences, approximately 13% seen once. The same specimen was also included in a second study, on yellow fever vaccine responses in identical twins.

The chain combines TRBV25-1 with TRBJ2-5; perhaps TRBD1 as D (6 bases). This clonotype originated in a woman in her late teens or twenties in good health. Sequencing used CD8+ T cells sorted from blood. CDR3 residues: CASSDTGKGTQYF. The DNA of the CDR3 is TGTGCCAGCAGTGATACAGGGAAGGGGACCCAGTACTTC.